Each of the 26 T cell receptor beta chains below was sequenced from the same sample in a study of Ad26.COV2.S vaccination and SARS-CoV-2 variants. Some clones are missing from TCRdb's copy, which holds only in-frame ones; the method was immunoSEQ multiplex PCR. Seen here are about 400,000 clones, about nine tenths observed once, and the top ten hold 1.5% to 2%. Treatment: around 19 received Ad26.COV2.S at low or high dose, single or two shots; five or six received placebo; per-sample allocation not given. Day 63 after the first vaccine or placebo injection was the time point for sampling. Sequenced material: peripheral blood, taken in a trial of Ad26.COV2.S vaccine versus placebo. These receptor sequences come from a person aged 18 to 59 who received the Ad26.COV2.S COVID-19 vaccine or a placebo.

The chain employs TRBV6-5 and TRBJ2-7, with a possible D match to TRBD2 (6 bases). Germline V gene lookup returns CDR1 MNHEY and CDR2 SVGAGI. V lost 10 bases to trimming and J lost 4 bases, with 14 bases between them. The CDR3 has 12 residues. This CDR3 reads CATGGAHYEQYF. The CDR3 DNA reads as TGTGCCACCGGAGGGGCCCATTACGAGCAGTACTTC.

CDR3 sequence reads: CATTITGGLFGYTF. The CDR3 bases are TGTGCCACCACCATCACAGGGGGACTTTTTGGCTACACCTTC. The rearrangement links TRBV19 to TRBJ1-2; 8 bases agree with TRBD1. The CDR3 has 14 amino acids. V lost 10 bases to trimming and J lost 7 bases; unmatched junction nucleotides: 14. CDR1 and CDR2 from the germline V gene are LNHDA and SQIVND (reference sequence).

A word on this clone: Other DNA sequences from this sample encode an identical CDR3 as well. The V and J genes are TRBV5-1 and TRBJ2-3; D unclear. V was pared by 0 bases and J by 0 bases, with 8 bases between. The CDR3 spans 15 residues. From germline, CDR1 is SGHRS and CDR2 YFSETQ. In DNA, the CDR3 is TGCGCCAGCAGCTTGGCCGGAGCTAGCACAGATACGCAGTATTTT. This translates into CASSLAGASTDTQYF.

This clone appeared once. The V and J genes are TRBV12-1 and TRBJ2-1. TRBV12-1 is a pseudogene. The CDR3 has 12 amino acids. The CDR3 loop reads CASSLTGNEQFF. For the CDR3, the DNA is TGTGCCAGCAGCCTGACCGGTAATGAGCAGTTCTTC.

The V gene is TRBV28, the J gene TRBJ2-3; 8 bases match TRBD1. Unmatched junction bases numbered 20, after V lost 4 bases and J lost 8 bases. CDR3 size: 18 residues. Germline CDR1 and CDR2: MDHEN and SYDVKM. The CDR3 DNA reads as TGTGCCAGCAGTTCACTAAAACTCGGACAGGGTAAGCGTGGTACGCAGTATTTT. Amino acids: CASSSLKLGQGKRGTQYF.

This chain links TRBV3-1 (or the pseudogene TRBV3-2) with TRBJ2-7, with TRBD2 matching 8 bases. This CDR3 has 20 residues. With V trimmed by 0 bases and J by 1 base, 17 bases remained unmatched. Germline-derived CDR1 and CDR2 are LGHDT and YNNKEL (reference sequence). The CDR3 DNA reads TGTGCCAGCAGCCAAGAATTAGGGTCTGCGGGAGGACGTATGTCCTACGAGCAGTACTTC. Its translation is CASSQELGSAGGRMSYEQYF.

This chain connects TRBV6-6 to TRBJ2-7, with 7 bases identical to TRBD1. The CDR3 has 14 residues. Germline V gene lookup returns CDR1 MNHNY and CDR2 SVGAGI (reference sequence). V lost 5 bases to trimming and J lost 0 bases; unmatched junction nucleotides: 4. The CDR3 DNA is TGTGCCAGCAGTGTGGACAGGAGCTCCTACGAGCAGTACTTC. This sequence encodes CASSVDRSSYEQYF.

V gene TRBV5-5 combines with J gene TRBJ2-2; no definite D call. The CDR3 extends over 15 amino acids. CDR1 is SGHKS and CDR2 is YYEKEE in the germline V gene (reference sequence). Trimming removed 0 bases from V and 5 bases from J, with 11 bases in between. The DNA for the CDR3 is TGTGCCAGCAGCTTGGCGGTAGGAGAGACCGGGGAGCTGTTTTTT. Encoded protein: CASSLAVGETGELFF.

The chain recombines TRBV11-2 with TRBJ2-1, with 8 positions matching TRBD2. CDR1 SGHAT and CDR2 FQNNGV come from the germline V gene. Losses at the gene ends were 0 bases for V and 5 bases for J; bases not matched to a gene: 9. This CDR3 has 17 residues. CDR3 sequence: CASSLEWKLAANNEQFF. The CDR3 DNA reads as TGTGCCAGCAGCTTAGAGTGGAAACTAGCGGCTAACAATGAGCAGTTCTTC.

The genes are TRBV6-2 or TRBV6-3 and TRBJ2-5; D remains unclear. The CDR3 is 12 amino acids. Germline values: CDR1 MNHEY, CDR2 SVGEGT. V lost 0 bases and J 5 bases, leaving 4 bases between the germline ends. The CDR3 coding sequence is TGTGCCAGCAGTTACTCAGAGGAGACCCAGTACTTC. This codes for CASSYSEETQYF.

This clone was seen just once. In DNA form, the CDR3 reads TGTGCCAGCAGTTTACGTTTGGTTAGTCAGCCCCAGCATTTT. This gives the protein CASSLRLVSQPQHF. The chain combines TRBV28 with TRBJ1-5; D is uncertain. Germline assignment: CDR1 MDHEN and CDR2 SYDVKM. With 2 bases removed from V and 6 bases from J, the gap between germline ends came to 11 bases. The length of the CDR3 is 14 residues.

The chain is built from TRBV9 and TRBJ1-1; 9 bases are a match to TRBD1. The CDR3 extends over 17 amino acids. Germline V lookup: CDR1 SGDLS, CDR2 YYNGEE. V trimming: 3 bases; J trimming: 2 bases; junction bases outside the gene matches: 11. The CDR3 DNA follows: TGTGCCAGCAGCGCCGGACAGGGGTTTTTCCCAAACACTGAAGCTTTCTTT. Translating it yields CASSAGQGFFPNTEAFF.

This chain connects TRBV19 to TRBJ1-1, with D possibly being TRBD1 (6 bases). The CDR3 totals 14 residues. Germline V gene lookup returns CDR1 LNHDA and CDR2 SQIVND (reference sequence). Trimming took 7 bases from V and 4 from J, leaving 16 bases between them. DNA of the CDR3: TGTGCCAGTAATGGGGGGCTAGGGGTCACTGAAGCTTTCTTT. Translating gives CASNGGLGVTEAFF. Looking up the rest from reference TRBV19 and TRBJ1-1 gives the full variable domain: DGGITQSPKYLFRKEGQNVTLSCEQNLNHDAMYWYRQDPGQGLRLIYYSQIVNDFQKGDIAEGYSVSREKKESFPLTVTSAQKNPTAFYLCASNGGLGVTEAFFGQGTRLTVV.

This chain connects TRBV19 to TRBJ2-1, with unresolved D. Germline V gene data show CDR1 as LNHDA and CDR2 as SQIVND (reference sequence). V was trimmed by 6 bases and J by 4 bases, leaving 10 bases between them. The CDR3 consists of 13 residues. The CDR3 is CASRIKGYNEQFF. The CDR3 DNA is TGTGCCAGTAGGATTAAGGGTTACAATGAGCAGTTCTTC.

V usage is TRBV20-1 and J usage is TRBJ2-3; D is ambiguous. From germline, CDR1 is DFQATT and CDR2 SNEGSKA (reference sequence). Between the trimmed V and J ends, which lost 3 bases and 2 bases, there was a span of 3 bases. The CDR3 covers 11 residues. CDR3 nucleotides: TGCAGTGCTAGTACCACAGATACGCAGTATTTT. Amino acids: CSASTTDTQYF.

The chain uses TRBV5-1 and TRBJ2-7, with 9 bases matching TRBD2. The CDR3 sequence is 15 residues long. The V gene end was trimmed by 8 bases and the J gene end by 4 bases; junction bases not matched to a gene: 13. CDR1 is SGHRS, CDR2 YFSETQ, per germline. CDR3 DNA: TGCGCCAGTAGGGTATTAGCGGGAGAAGCGTACGAGCAGTACTTC. Translated, it gives CASRVLAGEAYEQYF.

The genes are TRBV5-1 and TRBJ2-5; tentatively, D is TRBD1 or TRBD2 (5 bases each). The germline CDR1 and CDR2 sequences are SGHRS and YFSETQ. V gave up 3 bases and J gave up 3 bases, with 9 bases separating them. CDR3 length equals 13 residues. CDR3: CASSSGPEETQYF. DNA for the CDR3: TGCGCCAGCAGCTCGGGGCCCGAAGAGACCCAGTACTTC. Together with reference TRBV5-1 and TRBJ2-5, the CDR3 gives the full variable domain: KAGVTQTPRYLIKTRGQQVTLSCSPISGHRSVSWYQQTPGQGLQFLFEYFSETQRNKGNFPGRFSGRQFSNSRSEMNVSTLELGDSALYLCASSSGPEETQYFGPGTRLLVL.

CDR3 DNA sequence: TGTGCCAGCAGTTTATTAAGCGGGAGTTACCGTGAGCAGTACTTC. Encoded protein: CASSLLSGSYREQYF. The rearrangement links TRBV28 to TRBJ2-7; 8 positions agree with TRBD2. V lost 1 base, J lost 7 bases, and 9 bases stayed unmatched. The CDR3 has 15 amino acids. Germline lookup yields CDR1 MDHEN and CDR2 SYDVKM.

The V and J genes are TRBV30 and TRBJ2-4, with 7 nucleotides matching TRBD1. The CDR3 consists of 16 residues. CDR1 is GTSNPN, CDR2 SVGIG, per germline (reference sequence). The trim removed 0 bases at V and 0 bases at J, leaving 5 bases unmatched. CDR3 in amino acids: CAWSVRRGQAKNIQYF. In DNA, the CDR3 is TGTGCCTGGAGTGTACGAAGGGGGCAAGCCAAAAACATTCAGTACTTC.

The chain joins TRBV19 to TRBJ2-7, with D possibly TRBD1 on 6 matching bases. CDR3 size: 15 residues. Trimming stripped 3 bases from V and 6 bases from J, with 18 bases between. Germline V gene lookup returns CDR1 LNHDA and CDR2 SQIVND (reference sequence). The CDR3 spells CASSISGTRGIEQYF. The CDR3 region has the DNA TGTGCCAGTAGTATTTCCGGGACACGAGGGATCGAGCAGTACTTC.

The V call is TRBV3-1 (or the pseudogene TRBV3-2), the J call TRBJ2-5; 8 positions agree with TRBD2. The V gene end was trimmed by 2 bases and the J gene end by 6 bases; junction bases not matched to a gene: 8. This CDR3 comprises 15 residues. Per the germline V gene, CDR1 is LGHDT and CDR2 is YNNKEL (reference sequence). For the CDR3, the DNA is TGTGCCAGCAGCCAACGGACTAGCATCCTGAAGACCCAGTACTTC. The encoded protein is CASSQRTSILKTQYF.

Of note for this clone: An end of the junction does not agree with germline; a read error may underlie this. The chain carries TRBV11-2 and TRBJ2-7; D might be TRBD2 (6 bases). CDR1 is SGHAT and CDR2 is FQNNGV in the germline V gene. This CDR3 spans 15 amino acids. CDR3 nucleotides: TGTGCCAGCAGCTTATACCGGGGGAACTCCAACGAGCAGTACTTC. Translating gives CASSLYRGNSNEQYF.

This clone came up once. The chain joins TRBV7-9 to TRBJ2-2; TRBD2 matches 7 bases. Germline V gene sequence: CDR1 SEHNR, CDR2 FQNEAQ (reference sequence). Trimming took 7 bases from V and 4 from J; bases not matched to a gene: 6. This CDR3 spans 14 amino acids. The CDR3 DNA sequence: TGTGCCAGCAACAATGGGAGGGTCACCGGGGAGCTGTTTTTT. This sequence encodes CASNNGRVTGELFF.

The J gene is TRBJ2-1, the V gene TRBV7-2; 13 bases fit TRBD2. J lost 7 bases, V lost 5 bases, and 8 bases had no gene match. CDR3 size: 16 residues. Germline V gene lookup returns CDR1 SGHTA and CDR2 FQGNSA. DNA for the CDR3: TGTGCCAGCAGCGCCGGACTAGCGGGAGCAGAAAATGAGCAGTTCTTC. Its protein is CASSAGLAGAENEQFF.

The chain joins TRBV4-1 to TRBJ2-2; 14 nucleotides align to TRBD2. After removal of 1 base from V and 6 bases from J, the junction contained 4 bases not matched to a gene. Germline CDR1 reads MGHRA; CDR2 reads YSYEKL. The CDR3 covers 17 residues. The CDR3 DNA is TGCGCCAGCAGCCAAGGACTAGCGGGAGGGCCGTCCGGGGAGCTGTTTTTT. This sequence encodes CASSQGLAGGPSGELFF.

V is TRBV11-3 and J is TRBJ2-1, with D perhaps matching TRBD1 (6 bases). Germline CDR1 and CDR2: SGHNT and YENEEA. The V end was cut by 5 bases, the J end by 4 bases, with 9 bases between. The CDR3 is 13 residues long. CDR3 protein: CASSGGQYNEQFF. Written as DNA, the CDR3 is TGTGCCAGCAGCGGTGGACAGTACAATGAGCAGTTCTTC. The full variable domain, its missing parts supplied by reference TRBV11-3 and TRBJ2-1, is EAGVVQSPRYKIIEKKQPVAFWCNPISGHNTLYWYLQNLGQGPELLIRYENEEAVDDSQLPKDRFSAERLKGVDSTLKIQPAELGDSAVYLCASSGGQYNEQFFGPGTRLTVL.